This TCR beta chain was recorded in a study of blood T cell repertoires in COVID-19. V dropped 4 bases and J dropped 6; count of bases not matched to a gene: 10. This CDR3 contains 15 residues. Germline V CDR1 and CDR2: SGHTS, YDEGEE. The method was immunoSEQ multiplex PCR; TCRdb's version includes in-frame clones alone and lacks a portion of them. The table includes 150,000 to 190,000 clones, about 81% detected once. Clinical histories supplied by participants themselves formed the basis of cohort assignment. Material: PBMCs or T cells enriched from blood (not recorded which). The chain recombines TRBV5-8 with TRBJ2-1; TRBD2 aligns across 7 bases. The TCR originated in a man in his forties or fifties who had recovered from COVID-19. The CDR3 sequence: CASSPRVGGGNEQFF. CDR3 in DNA: TGTGCCAGCAGCCCACGGGTGGGGGGGGGCAATGAGCAGTTCTTC.